This T cell receptor (beta chain) is from a study of lymphopenia after photon versus proton radiotherapy. General study points: Under photons, naive T cells and diversity fell while effector/memory populations rose. After lymphocyte nadir, photon-treated repertoires showed oligoclonal expansion, especially CD8+ Temra. Survival link was tested only in deceased patients; proton benefit remains a possibility. A bigger post-nadir fall in TCR diversity correlated inversely with survival time in deceased patients.

The assay was immunoSEQ multiplex PCR, and TCRdb's table has in-frame clones only and misses some. The profile covers 65,000 to 85,000 clones, with 80% to 95% appearing a single time and approximately 2% taken by the ten largest. A note on this clone: What it binds is not known.

Deletions cut 1 base from V and 3 bases from J, with 9 bases between. The CDR3 runs 15 residues. Germline CDR1 reads SEHNR; CDR2 reads FQNEAQ (reference sequence). The rearrangement links TRBV7-9 to TRBJ2-2; D remains ambiguous. This sample comprised peripheral blood, obtained from a patient treated with photon-based radiotherapy. The sequence derives from a woman in her thirties or forties with cholangiocarcinoma. This CDR3 reads CASSLDGTHTGELFF. The DNA of the CDR3 is TGTGCCAGCAGCTTAGACGGAACGCACACCGGGGAGCTGTTTTTT.